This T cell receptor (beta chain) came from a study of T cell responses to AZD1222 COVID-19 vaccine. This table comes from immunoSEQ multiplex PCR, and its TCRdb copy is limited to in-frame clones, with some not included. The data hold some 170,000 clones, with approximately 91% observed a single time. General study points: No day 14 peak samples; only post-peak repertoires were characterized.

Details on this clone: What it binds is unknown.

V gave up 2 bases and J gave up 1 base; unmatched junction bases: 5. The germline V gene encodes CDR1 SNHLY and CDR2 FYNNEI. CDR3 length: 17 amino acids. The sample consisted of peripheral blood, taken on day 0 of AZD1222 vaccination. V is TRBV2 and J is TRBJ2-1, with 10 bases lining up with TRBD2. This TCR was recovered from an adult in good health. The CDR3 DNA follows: TGTGCCAGCAGTGAATTTAGGACTAGCGGTTCCTACAATGAGCAGTTCTTC. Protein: CASSEFRTSGSYNEQFF.